This passage covers 32 T cell receptor beta chains from one sample sequenced in a study of blood T cell repertoires in COVID-19. The protocol was immunoSEQ multiplex PCR, while the TCRdb copy is restricted to in-frame clones and leaves out a portion. The sample records about 200,000 clones, 84% being singletons. Sequencing was done on a sample of PBMCs or T cells enriched from blood (not recorded which). These receptor sequences come from a man in his forties who had recovered from COVID-19.

The table lists this clone with a count of one. V gene TRBV2 combines with J gene TRBJ2-3; the match to TRBD2 covers 12 bases. The length of the CDR3 is 16 residues. The ends lost 4 bases at V and 4 bases at J; junction bases unmatched: 6. The V gene's germline CDR1 is SNHLY and CDR2 FYNNEI. CDR3 protein: CASSVTSGGPADTQYF. The CDR3 DNA is TGTGCCAGCAGTGTAACTAGCGGGGGGCCAGCAGATACGCAGTATTTT.

This chain joins TRBV7-8 and TRBJ2-7; 9 bases fit TRBD2. The ends lost 5 bases at V and 3 bases at J; junction bases unmatched: 17. CDR1 and CDR2 (germline): SGHVS, FQNEAQ. This CDR3 is built from 18 residues. The CDR3 nucleotides read TGTGCCAGCAGCCGAGGGGGTCTGGTAGCGGGGGCCTACTACGAGCAGTACTTC. Translated, it gives CASSRGGLVAGAYYEQYF.

V is TRBV10-3 and J is TRBJ1-2, with 9 bases identical to TRBD1. The length of the CDR3 is 12 residues. Germline V lookup: CDR1 ENHRY, CDR2 SYGVKD. The V and J ends lost 8 bases and 8 bases, in that order; junction bases with no gene match: 6. Here the CDR3 DNA reads TGTGCCATCTCGGGACAGGGCCACGGCTACACCTTC. This encodes CAISGQGHGYTF.

This chain's CDR3 is CASRPRDRTNYGYTF. CDR3 DNA sequence: TGTGCCAGCAGACCTCGGGACAGGACGAACTATGGCTACACCTTC. The rearrangement joins TRBV6-4 to TRBJ1-2, with 8 nucleotides matching TRBD1. This CDR3 comprises 15 residues. Germline assignment: CDR1 MRHNA and CDR2 SNTAGT. V lost 6 bases to trimming and J lost 2 bases; unmatched junction nucleotides: 8.

The CDR3 reads CASSLGSGITEAFF. CDR3 DNA sequence: TGTGCCAGCAGCTTAGGGTCAGGGATCACTGAAGCTTTCTTT. This sequence joins TRBV13 and TRBJ1-1; a weak D match, TRBD1 (5 bases). The CDR3 contains 14 residues. Germline-derived CDR1 and CDR2 are PRHDT and FYEKMQ (reference sequence). V was pared by 0 bases and J by 4 bases, with 9 bases between.

The chain couples TRBV5-5 to TRBJ1-1; D perhaps matches TRBD1 (5 bases). Trimming removed 4 bases at V and 1 base at J, with 5 bases between. Germline V gene sequence: CDR1 SGHKS, CDR2 YYEKEE (reference sequence). There are 12 residues in the CDR3. CDR3 DNA sequence: TGTGCCAGCAGCGGACAGAACACTGAAGCTTTCTTT. Translation gives CASSGQNTEAFF.

V usage is TRBV28 and J usage is TRBJ1-6; D is undetermined. Germline assignment: CDR1 MDHEN and CDR2 SYDVKM. V dropped 5 bases and J dropped 10 bases, with 12 bases sitting between them. The CDR3 spans 13 residues. The CDR3 DNA sequence: TGTGCCAGCAGTCCTCGCCGGGTGTCACCCCTCCACTTT. Its protein is CASSPRRVSPLHF.

The J gene is TRBJ2-1, the V gene TRBV7-2; 7 bases are a match to TRBD1. The CDR3 loop spans 15 amino acids. The V gene end was trimmed by 6 bases and the J gene end by 2 bases; junction bases not matched to a gene: 7. The V gene's germline CDR1 is SGHTA and CDR2 FQGNSA. CDR3 protein: CASRWGQSPYNEQFF. The CDR3 nucleotides are TGTGCCAGCAGGTGGGGACAGAGTCCCTACAATGAGCAGTTCTTC.

V and J are TRBV11-1 and TRBJ2-4; D not certain. The CDR3 is 12 amino acids. Per germline, CDR1 SGHAT and CDR2 FQDESV (reference sequence). Trimming took off 3 bases at V and 8 bases at J, with 8 bases between the two ends. CDR3 DNA sequence: TGTGCCAGCAGCTTCGGGTCAGACATTCAGTACTTC. Protein sequence: CASSFGSDIQYF.

This chain links TRBV5-4 with TRBJ1-5; maybe TRBD1 (5 bases). Germline CDR1 reads SGHNT; CDR2 reads YYREEE (reference sequence). This CDR3 is built from 15 residues. Trimming shortened V by 3 bases and J by 6 bases, and 16 bases separated the two germline ends. This chain's CDR3 is CASSWGGGLSQPQHF. The CDR3 nucleotides read TGTGCCAGCAGCTGGGGGGGAGGGTTGAGTCAGCCCCAGCATTTT.

Worth noting for this clone: Its ends do not fully match the called genes, so a read error is possible. This rearrangement joins TRBV5-1 to TRBJ2-7; unclear D gene. Per germline, CDR1 SGHRS and CDR2 YFSETQ. This CDR3 region has 15 residues. CDR3 sequence (DNA): TGCGCCAGCAGCCCCCTAATAAACGACGGGTACGGGCAGTACTTC. This translates into CASSPLINDGYGQYF. Combining the CDR3 with reference TRBV5-1 and TRBJ2-7 gives the whole variable domain KAGVTQTPRYLIKTRGQQVTLSCSPISGHRSVSWYQQTPGQGLQFLFEYFSETQRNKGNFPGRFSGRQFSNSRSEMNVSTLELGDSALYLCASSPLINDGYGQYFGPGTRLTVT.

V usage is TRBV7-2 and J usage is TRBJ2-5, with a possible D match to TRBD2 (7 bases). The V end was cut by 5 bases, the J end by 7 bases, with 26 bases between. The CDR3 runs to 17 residues. CDR1 is SGHTA and CDR2 is FQGNSA in the germline V gene. The CDR3 DNA sequence: TGTGCCAGCAGCCCAACCGGCCGGAAGGGGGGCGGGGGGACCCAGTACTTC. This sequence encodes CASSPTGRKGGGGTQYF.

The sample holds a few counts of this clone. This rearrangement joins TRBV15 to TRBJ1-5; TRBD1 is a possible D gene (6 bases). The CDR3 loop spans 16 amino acids. Trimming took off 6 bases at V and 7 bases at J, with 22 bases between the two ends. The germline V gene encodes CDR1 LNHNV and CDR2 YYDKDF (reference sequence). CDR3 sequence reads: CATSEIGGGAKQPQHF. CDR3 nucleotides: TGTGCCACCAGTGAAATAGGCGGGGGGGCAAAACAGCCCCAGCATTTT.

The chain couples TRBV19 to TRBJ2-1, with 7 bases aligning to TRBD2. The CDR3 has 15 residues. Germline V gives CDR1 LNHDA, CDR2 SQIVND (reference sequence). Trimming took 3 bases from V and 0 from J; bases not matched to a gene: 2. DNA for the CDR3: TGTGCCAGTAGTATTACGGGGGGCTCCTACAATGAGCAGTTCTTC. It encodes CASSITGGSYNEQFF.

J is TRBJ1-2 and V is TRBV3-1 (or the pseudogene TRBV3-2), with 8 bases identical to TRBD1. Per the germline V gene, CDR1 is LGHDT and CDR2 is YNNKEL (reference sequence). The CDR3 totals 14 residues. The trim removed 4 bases at V and 8 bases at J, leaving 9 bases unmatched. CDR3 protein: CASSPTGEMRGYTF. The CDR3 DNA reads as TGTGCCAGCAGCCCGACAGGGGAGATGAGGGGCTACACCTTC.

This chain links TRBV29-1 with TRBJ1-6; 8 bases match TRBD1. From germline, CDR1 is SQVTM and CDR2 ANQGSEA. The CDR3 is 14 amino acids. V dropped 7 bases and J dropped 2; count of bases not matched to a gene: 4. DNA for the CDR3: TGCAGCGCAAGGACAGGGACCTATAATTCACCCCTCCACTTT. This sequence encodes CSARTGTYNSPLHF.

The chain joins TRBV5-1 to TRBJ2-1, with TRBD2 matching over 12 bases. CDR3 length: 16 amino acids. Germline trimming cut 4 bases from V and 3 bases from J; bases unmatched to any gene: 5. Germline V lookup: CDR1 SGHRS, CDR2 YFSETQ. CDR3 sequence (DNA): TGCGCCAGCAGCACCGGGACTAGCGGGTTCTACAATGAGCAGTTCTTC. Translation: CASSTGTSGFYNEQFF. Filled out from reference TRBV5-1 and TRBJ2-1, the complete variable domain reads KAGVTQTPRYLIKTRGQQVTLSCSPISGHRSVSWYQQTPGQGLQFLFEYFSETQRNKGNFPGRFSGRQFSNSRSEMNVSTLELGDSALYLCASSTGTSGFYNEQFFGPGTRLTVL.

The chain recombines TRBV19 with TRBJ1-1; no firm D call. CDR3 length: 12 residues. CDR1 and CDR2 (germline): LNHDA, SQIVND (reference sequence). Trimming shortened V by 7 bases and J by 4 bases, and 10 bases separated the two germline ends. The CDR3 sequence: CASNLGSTEAFF. The DNA for the CDR3 is TGTGCCAGTAATTTGGGGAGCACTGAAGCTTTCTTT.

This clone was seen a handful of times. J is TRBJ2-3 and V is TRBV9, with 11 bases identical to TRBD2. The CDR3 runs to 15 residues. The V gene end was trimmed by 2 bases and the J gene end by 5 bases; junction bases not matched to a gene: 4. Per the germline V gene, CDR1 is SGDLS and CDR2 is YYNGEE. For the CDR3, the DNA is TGTGCCAGCAGCGTTAGCGGGGGGGCTGGAGATACGCAGTATTTT. This codes for CASSVSGGAGDTQYF.

The chain recombines TRBV6-5 with TRBJ1-5, with D uncertain. With 6 bases removed from V and 5 bases from J, the gap between germline ends came to 14 bases. CDR3 length: 14 residues. CDR1 is MNHEY, CDR2 SVGAGI, per germline. As DNA, the CDR3 is TGTGCCAGCAGATATACGAGGTTGGATCAGCCCCAGCATTTT. Encoded protein: CASRYTRLDQPQHF.

V gene TRBV6-4 combines with J gene TRBJ1-1; 9 bases match TRBD1. J lost 4 bases, V lost 4 bases, and 16 bases had no gene match. This CDR3 has 18 residues. CDR1 is MRHNA, CDR2 SNTAGT, per germline. CDR3 sequence reads: CASSAPNPAGQGVTEAFF. In DNA, the CDR3 is TGTGCCAGCAGTGCCCCCAACCCGGCGGGACAGGGTGTCACTGAAGCTTTCTTT.

The chain has TRBV12-3 or TRBV12-4 and TRBJ1-6, with TRBD1 as a possible D gene (5 bases). This CDR3 is 13 amino acids long. The V end lost 9 bases, the J end lost 10 bases, and 16 bases lay between the germline ends. In DNA form, the CDR3 reads TGTGCCAGTCAGGGACTAAGGGGATCACCCCTCCACTTT. Its protein is CASQGLRGSPLHF.

V and J are TRBV6-5 and TRBJ2-7, with D perhaps TRBD2 (6 bases). Germline assignment: CDR1 MNHEY and CDR2 SVGAGI. This CDR3 is 13 amino acids long. V was pared by 6 bases and J by 6 bases, with 15 bases between. The CDR3 DNA follows: TGTGCCAGCAGCGAGGCAGGGACTGGCGAGCAGTACTTC. Protein: CASSEAGTGEQYF.

V gene TRBV18 combines with J gene TRBJ1-2; unclear D gene. The germline gives CDR1 KGHSH, CDR2 LQKENI. V lost 5 bases to trimming and J lost 7 bases, with 14 bases between them. The CDR3 totals 13 residues. CDR3 coding DNA: TGTGCCAGCTCAGAAGGGAGCCTAACTGGCTACACCTTC. It codes for CASSEGSLTGYTF.

Concerning this clone: Germline is not matched at one junction end, which may reflect a read error. This chain connects TRBV6-2 or TRBV6-3 to TRBJ2-7; the D is unclear. The CDR3 sequence is 12 residues long. CDR1 is MNHEY and CDR2 is SVGEGT in the germline V gene. The CDR3 spells CASNYPGYEQYF. CDR3 coding DNA: TGTGCCAGCAATTACCCCGGCTACGAGCAGTACTTC.

The chain uses TRBV7-9 and TRBJ1-1; 10 bases map to TRBD1. The germline V gene has CDR1 SEHNR and CDR2 FQNEAQ (reference sequence). V shed 5 bases and J 8 bases; nucleotides not matched to a gene: 5. The CDR3 is 13 residues long. The CDR3 here is CASSQDRGGEAFF. The DNA for the CDR3 is TGTGCCAGCAGCCAGGACAGGGGGGGAGAAGCTTTCTTT.

This chain connects TRBV29-1 to TRBJ2-1, with 8 nucleotides matching TRBD2. V trimming: 1 base; J trimming: 5 bases; junction bases outside the gene matches: 10. CDR1 is SQVTM and CDR2 is ANQGSEA in the germline V gene. This CDR3 contains 16 residues. This CDR3 is CSVEVPGGLTHNEQFF. CDR3 bases: TGCAGCGTTGAAGTCCCGGGGGGGCTGACGCACAATGAGCAGTTCTTC.

This rearrangement joins TRBV3-1 (or the pseudogene TRBV3-2) to TRBJ1-2, with 10 bases aligning to TRBD1. V lost 1 base and J lost 7; bases outside the gene matches: 9. This CDR3 spans 16 amino acids. CDR1 is LGHDT and CDR2 is YNNKEL in the germline V gene (reference sequence). CDR3 DNA: TGTGCCAGCAGCCAAGTCGGGACAGGGGACTTGGCTGGCTACACCTTC. Its protein product is CASSQVGTGDLAGYTF.

The chain carries TRBV6-5 and TRBJ2-7, with 12 nucleotides matching TRBD2. The V gene's germline CDR1 is MNHEY and CDR2 SVGAGI. V dropped 2 bases and J dropped 3; count of bases not matched to a gene: 5. The CDR3 covers 16 residues. This CDR3 reads CASSYHRTSGVYEQYF. Written as DNA, the CDR3 is TGTGCCAGCAGTTACCACCGGACTAGCGGGGTCTACGAGCAGTACTTC.

CDR3 coding DNA: TGTGCCACCAGCAGAGATCTGGGGACAGCCGGCTACACCTTC. Protein: CATSRDLGTAGYTF. The chain employs TRBV15 and TRBJ1-2, with 7 positions matching TRBD1. J lost 8 bases, V lost 0 bases, and 6 bases had no gene match. The germline gives CDR1 LNHNV, CDR2 YYDKDF (reference sequence). CDR3 length: 14 amino acids.

The V and J genes are TRBV2 and TRBJ2-3; D is possibly TRBD1 (5 bases). The CDR3 is made up of 16 amino acids. Per germline, CDR1 SNHLY and CDR2 FYNNEI. V was shortened by 6 bases and J by 0 bases, with 16 bases between the two germline ends. The CDR3 here is CASRFDSTSSTDTQYF. In nucleotides, the CDR3 is TGTGCCAGCAGGTTTGACAGTACTTCTAGCACAGATACGCAGTATTTT.

The CDR3 loop is CASTAGTPTEAFF. The CDR3 DNA reads as TGTGCCAGCACCGCCGGGACACCCACTGAAGCTTTCTTT. The chain has TRBV2 and TRBJ1-1, with D tentatively TRBD1 (6 bases). Trimming removed 7 bases at V and 4 bases at J, with 13 bases between. Germline-derived CDR1 and CDR2 are SNHLY and FYNNEI. This CDR3 has 13 amino acids.